These 24 T cell receptor beta chains were all obtained from the same sample, sequenced in a study of shared clonotypes between healthy human individuals. Using immunoSEQ multiplex PCR, the repertoire was profiled, and TCRdb retains in-frame clones only, with some absent. The profile shows roughly 650,000 clones, about 96% of them singletons. Naive CD8 cells, CD45RO-negative and positively selected for CCR7, excluded terminally differentiated effector memory CD45RA+ cells. Specimen: naive CD8+ T cells sorted from blood. These receptor sequences come from a woman aged 25 to 39 in good health.

V is TRBV9 and J is TRBJ1-5; D unresolved. Looked up from germline, CDR1 is SGDLS and CDR2 is YYNGEE. There are 12 residues in the CDR3. V shed 4 bases and J shed 5 bases, with 7 bases lying between them. CDR3 residues: CASSPGDQPQHF. The DNA of the CDR3 is TGTGCCAGCAGCCCCGGGGATCAGCCCCAGCATTTT.

The chain couples TRBV6-6 to TRBJ1-4, with TRBD1 as a possible D gene (5 bases). Between the trimmed V and J ends, which lost 4 bases and 7 bases, there was a span of 16 bases. Germline V lookup: CDR1 MNHNY, CDR2 SVGAGI (reference sequence). This CDR3 is built from 15 residues. The CDR3 here is CASSFTGTPGEKLFF. The CDR3 region has the DNA TGTGCCAGCAGTTTCACCGGGACTCCGGGTGAAAAACTGTTTTTT.

V usage is TRBV4-2 and J usage is TRBJ2-7, with D uncertain. From germline, CDR1 is LGHNA and CDR2 YNFKEQ. Trimming stripped 0 bases from V and 1 base from J, with 10 bases between. This CDR3 spans 15 amino acids. CDR3 bases: TGTGCCAGCAGCCAAGAAGGTACGGGTTCCTACGAGCAGTACTTC. This sequence encodes CASSQEGTGSYEQYF.

In DNA, the CDR3 is TGTGCCAGCAGCCCAACCGACAGGGATCTGCGAGAGACCCAGTACTTC. It encodes CASSPTDRDLRETQYF. The V and J genes are TRBV5-5 and TRBJ2-5; 7 bases fit TRBD1. V lost 4 bases to trimming and J lost 4 bases; unmatched junction nucleotides: 13. Germline V gives CDR1 SGHKS, CDR2 YYEKEE (reference sequence). This CDR3 spans 16 amino acids.

The chain joins TRBV27 to TRBJ2-5, with D unresolved. The last part of the DNA fits TRBJ2-7 better; the J call may be wrong. This CDR3 contains 12 residues. Germline V gives CDR1 MNHEY, CDR2 SMNVEV (reference sequence). DNA of the CDR3: TGTGCCAGCAGTTTATTAGGCTACGAGCAGTACTTC. Residues: CASSLLGYEQYF.

For the CDR3, the DNA is TGTGCCAGCAGCCATGATCCCCCGGGACTACTATTGAATGAGCAGTTCTTC. Protein sequence: CASSHDPPGLLLNEQFF. The chain joins TRBV14 to TRBJ2-1; 7 bases fit TRBD2. Germline CDR1 is SGHDN and CDR2 is FVKESK. The CDR3 contains 17 residues. Trimming cost V 3 bases and J 7 bases; bases outside gene matches: 15.

This clone was seen only once. The chain recombines TRBV11-2 with TRBJ1-2; a possible D gene is TRBD1 (5 bases). From germline, CDR1 is SGHAT and CDR2 FQNNGV. The CDR3 contains 12 residues. Trimming cost V 8 bases and J 7 bases, with 14 bases left between them. Here the CDR3 reads CASGGLDAGYTF. In DNA form, the CDR3 reads TGTGCCAGCGGGGGGTTGGACGCTGGCTACACCTTC.

The chain carries TRBV10-2 and TRBJ2-7; 9 nucleotides match TRBD2. The trim removed 0 bases at V and 5 bases at J, leaving 11 bases unmatched. This CDR3 comprises 17 residues. In germline, CDR1 is WSHSY, CDR2 SAAADI. CDR3 coding DNA: TGCGCCAGCAGTGAGTCGAAAGGGGTTAGCGGGAGTCACGAGCAGTACTTC. It specifies CASSESKGVSGSHEQYF.

CDR3 in amino acids: CASSPRAGEPGANVLTF. For the CDR3, the DNA is TGCGCCAGCAGCCCACGGGCGGGGGAACCTGGGGCCAACGTCCTGACTTTC. V is TRBV4-1 and J is TRBJ2-6; 7 bases match TRBD2. The CDR3 runs 17 residues. Trimming took 4 bases from V and 2 from J; bases not matched to a gene: 8. The germline gives CDR1 MGHRA, CDR2 YSYEKL.

V is TRBV28 and J is TRBJ2-1, with 8 bases identical to TRBD2. This CDR3 is built from 13 residues. V lost 8 bases and J lost 8; bases outside the gene matches: 8. Germline assignment: CDR1 MDHEN and CDR2 SYDVKM. The CDR3 nucleotides read TGTGCCAGCGGCTGGACTAGCAACGATGAGCAGTTCTTC. Its protein product is CASGWTSNDEQFF.

The rearrangement joins TRBV30 to TRBJ2-1; D not resolved. V lost 1 base to trimming and J lost 7 bases, with 5 bases between them. Looked up from germline, CDR1 is GTSNPN and CDR2 is SVGIG (reference sequence). The CDR3 is made up of 11 amino acids. Here the CDR3 DNA reads TGTGCCTGGAGTGAGGGTAATGAGCAGTTCTTC. Protein product: CAWSEGNEQFF.

The rearrangement joins TRBV27 to TRBJ1-1, with 8 bases lining up with TRBD1. CDR3 length: 14 amino acids. Germline V gene data show CDR1 as MNHEY and CDR2 as SMNVEV (reference sequence). J lost 5 bases, V lost 5 bases, and 7 bases had no gene match. Here the CDR3 reads CASSPDRAGTEAFF. Here the CDR3 DNA reads TGTGCCAGCAGTCCGGACAGGGCAGGGACTGAAGCTTTCTTT.

This chain uses TRBV6-5 with TRBJ1-1; 10 nucleotides align to TRBD1. Germline assignment: CDR1 MNHEY and CDR2 SVGAGI. The CDR3 contains 15 residues. V shed 6 bases, J shed 5 bases, and the junction held 9 bases outside the gene matches. CDR3: CASSPGTGVETEAFF. The CDR3 nucleotides read TGTGCCAGCAGCCCCGGGACAGGGGTCGAAACTGAAGCTTTCTTT.

This CDR3 reads CAVGKGPGNTIYF. DNA of the CDR3: TGTGCCGTGGGTAAAGGGCCTGGAAACACCATATATTTT. The chain employs TRBV5-4 and TRBJ1-3; D is uncertain. The CDR3 spans 13 residues. Germline CDR1 reads SGHNT; CDR2 reads YYREEE (reference sequence). V was clipped by 10 bases and J by 2 bases, with 13 bases between them.

The V call is TRBV7-9, the J call TRBJ2-3; 7 bases map to TRBD1. Germline lookup yields CDR1 SEHNR and CDR2 FQNEAQ (reference sequence). V was pared by 5 bases and J by 2 bases, with 10 bases of the junction left unmatched. This CDR3 region has 16 residues. The CDR3, as DNA: TGTGCCAGCAGCAACACAGGGGACCACCCCACAGATACGCAGTATTTT. Its translation: CASSNTGDHPTDTQYF.

The chain links TRBV25-1 to TRBJ2-7; TRBD2 is a possible D gene (6 bases). V dropped 6 bases and J dropped 4 bases, with 19 bases sitting between them. Germline V gene data show CDR1 as MGHDK and CDR2 as SYGVNS. The CDR3 spans 15 residues. DNA for the CDR3: TGTGCCAGCAGGGGCCTTGGTATCGCGGGGTACGAGCAGTACTTC. It encodes CASRGLGIAGYEQYF.

The CDR3: CATSRDIRGSYGYTF. The CDR3 bases are TGTGCCACCAGCAGAGATATCAGGGGATCCTATGGCTACACCTTC. The rearrangement uses TRBV15 and TRBJ1-2; tentatively, D is TRBD1 (6 bases). The CDR3 totals 15 residues. Germline lookup yields CDR1 LNHNV and CDR2 YYDKDF (reference sequence). The V end lost 0 bases, the J end lost 4 bases, and 12 bases lay between the germline ends.

V gene TRBV7-7 combines with J gene TRBJ2-2; D is possibly TRBD1 (5 bases). The CDR3 length is 14 residues. Trimming left V 5 bases short and J 2 bases short, with 9 bases between. Germline-derived CDR1 and CDR2 are SSHAT and FNYEAQ (reference sequence). CDR3 residues: CASSPDSNTGELFF. As DNA, the CDR3 is TGTGCCAGCAGCCCCGACAGTAACACCGGGGAGCTGTTTTTT.

The rearrangement links TRBV7-9 to TRBJ2-7; unclear D gene. From germline, CDR1 is SEHNR and CDR2 FQNEAQ (reference sequence). Trimming cost V 1 base and J 2 bases, with 9 bases left between them. The CDR3 is 14 residues long. For the CDR3, the DNA is TGTGCCAGCAGCTTAGGGGGAAAAACCTACGAGCAGTACTTC. It translates to CASSLGGKTYEQYF.

The genes are TRBV29-1 and TRBJ2-5; D unresolved. The end of the DNA is better explained by TRBJ2-7, so the J call may be wrong. The CDR3 covers 11 residues. Germline V gene lookup returns CDR1 SQVTM and CDR2 ANQGSEA. CDR3 coding DNA: TGCAGCGTTTTAGGGCCCTACGAGCAGTACTTC. As protein: CSVLGPYEQYF.

J is TRBJ2-7 and V is TRBV13; 10 nucleotides line up with TRBD1. Trimming at V came to 5 bases and at J to 6 bases, leaving 10 bases not matched to a gene. Germline CDR1 reads PRHDT; CDR2 reads FYEKMQ (reference sequence). The CDR3 consists of 15 residues. In DNA form, the CDR3 reads TGTGCCAGCAGCCGATACCGGGACAGGGGATCCGAGCAGTACTTC. Protein product: CASSRYRDRGSEQYF.

V usage is TRBV6-1 and J usage is TRBJ1-1; no firm D call. Germline V gene data show CDR1 as MNHNS and CDR2 as SASEGT. This CDR3 has 13 residues. V was trimmed by 5 bases and J by 0 bases, leaving 7 bases between them. The CDR3 DNA reads as TGTGCCAGCAGTAAGGTTATGAACACTGAAGCTTTCTTT. Its translation: CASSKVMNTEAFF.

The rearrangement uses TRBV11-2 and TRBJ2-5; 7 bases map to TRBD1. The CDR3 spans 16 residues. CDR1 SGHAT and CDR2 FQNNGV come from the germline V gene. Trimming at V came to 4 bases and at J to 5 bases, leaving 13 bases not matched to a gene. The CDR3 sequence is CASSSSMTGSPETQYF. CDR3 DNA sequence: TGTGCCAGCAGCTCCTCCATGACAGGGAGTCCGGAGACCCAGTACTTC.

The chain links TRBV6-1 to TRBJ2-1; D could derive from TRBD1 or TRBD2 (5 bases each). Trimming left V 8 bases short and J 12 bases short, with 14 bases between. Germline CDR1 MNHNS, CDR2 SASEGT. The CDR3 covers 11 residues. Here the CDR3 DNA reads TGTGCCAGCGGCCCCGGGGCAGGGCAGTTCTTC. The encoded protein is CASGPGAGQFF.